This T cell receptor (beta chain) was captured by sequencing in a study of T cells in Graves' hyperthyroidism and ophthalmopathy. Overall study findings and caveats: Prediction of ophthalmopathy progression came a median 6.5 months pre-onset.

This clonotype came up a few times. Its specificity is unknown. TCR beta CDR3 regions were amplified from RNA. The TCR CDR3 was amplified in a first-round RT-PCR using the HTBI primer set. TCRdb reanalysed the multiplex PCR reads using MiXCR and keeps one entry per CDR3 protein. The repertoire includes roughly 700,000 distinct CDR3 sequences, around a third of them detected once, and less than 40% sits in the top ten. Graves' hyperthyroidism without ophthalmopathy progression within 18 months was termed stable. Disease duration under 2 months; hyperthyroidism patients were aged 18 to 65. Patients having uncontrolled infection, another autoimmune disease, pregnancy or lactation were not included. CDR1 and CDR2 from the germline V gene are SGHRS and YFSETQ. Trimming at V came to 1 base and at J to 2 bases, leaving 3 bases not matched to a gene. This CDR3 has 15 residues.

The chain recombines TRBV5-1 with TRBJ2-7, with 10 bases identical to TRBD2. This receptor was identified in a woman aged 40 to 49 with Graves' hyperthyroidism. Input material: blood. The DNA for the CDR3 is TGCGCCAGCAGCTTGCCTAGCGGGAGAACCTACGAGCAGTACTTC. Protein: CASSLPSGRTYEQYF.